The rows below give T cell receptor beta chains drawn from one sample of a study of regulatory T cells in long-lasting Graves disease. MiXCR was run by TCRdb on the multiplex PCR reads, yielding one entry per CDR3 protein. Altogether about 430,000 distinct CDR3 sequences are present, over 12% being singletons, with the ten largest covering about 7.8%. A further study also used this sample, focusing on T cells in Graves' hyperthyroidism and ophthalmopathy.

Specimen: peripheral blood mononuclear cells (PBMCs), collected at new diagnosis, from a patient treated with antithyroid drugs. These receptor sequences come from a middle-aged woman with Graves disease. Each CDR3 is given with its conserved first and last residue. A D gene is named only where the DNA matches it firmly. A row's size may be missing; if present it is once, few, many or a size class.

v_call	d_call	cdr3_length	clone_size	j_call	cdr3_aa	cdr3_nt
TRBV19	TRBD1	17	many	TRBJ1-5	CASQDRGYFIGNQPQHF	TGTGCCAGTCAGGACAGGGGATATTTTATAGGCAATCAGCCCCAGCATTTT
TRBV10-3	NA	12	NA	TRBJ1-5	CAIRGVDQPQHF	TGTGCCATCCGAGGTGTCGATCAGCCCCAGCATTTT
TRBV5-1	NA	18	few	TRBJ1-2	CASSFGRRDTNRVYGYTF	TGCGCCAGCAGCTTCGGCCGGCGGGACACAAACCGGGTCTATGGCTACACCTTC
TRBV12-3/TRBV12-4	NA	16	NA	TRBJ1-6	CAWGPQTGRPNSPLHF	TGTGCCTGGGGACCCCAGACAGGACGGCCTAATTCACCCCTCCACTTT
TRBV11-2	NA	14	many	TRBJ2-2	CASRTGVGTGELFF	TGTGCCAGCAGAACAGGAGTGGGGACCGGGGAGCTGTTTTTT
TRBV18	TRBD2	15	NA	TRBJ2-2	CASSRGGSGTGELFF	TGTGCCAGCTCACGCGGCGGGAGTGGCACCGGGGAGCTGTTTTTT
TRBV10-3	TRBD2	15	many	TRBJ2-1	CAITPAGGTFNEQFF	TGTGCCATCACCCCAGCGGGAGGAACGTTCAATGAGCAGTTCTTC
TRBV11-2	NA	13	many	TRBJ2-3	CASSLHSTDTQYF	TGTGCCAGCAGCTTGCATAGCACAGATACGCAGTATTTT
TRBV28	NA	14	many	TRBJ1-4	CASSRPGGNEKLFF	TGTGCCAGCAGCCGACCGGGGGGTAATGAAAAACTGTTTTTT
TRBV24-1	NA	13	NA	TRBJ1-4	CATSGATNEKLFF	TGTGCCACCAGTGGGGCAACTAATGAAAAACTGTTTTTT
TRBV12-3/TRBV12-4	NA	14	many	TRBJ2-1	CASSLQGPYNEQFF	TGTGCCAGCAGCTTGCAGGGACCCTACAATGAGCAGTTCTTC
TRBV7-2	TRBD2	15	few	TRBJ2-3	CASRTTSGYTDTQYF	TGTGCCAGCAGAACGACTAGCGGTTACACAGATACGCAGTATTTT
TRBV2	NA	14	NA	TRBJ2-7	CASSDQTSVYEQYF	TGTGCCAGCAGTGACCAGACTAGTGTCTACGAGCAGTACTTC
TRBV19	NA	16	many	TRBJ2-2	CASSVTGLPNTGELFF	TGTGCCAGTAGTGTCACAGGGCTCCCGAACACCGGGGAGCTGTTTTTT
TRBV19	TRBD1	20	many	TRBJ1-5	CASSTRTGTVRGYSNQPQHF	TGTGCCAGTAGTACCCGGACAGGGACGGTAAGGGGTTATAGCAATCAGCCCCAGCATTTT
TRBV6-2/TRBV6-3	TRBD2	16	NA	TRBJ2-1	CASRGQAAGNYNEQFF	TGTGCCAGCAGGGGCCAGGCAGCGGGGAATTACAATGAGCAGTTCTTC
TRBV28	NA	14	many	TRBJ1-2	CASSLRDFNYGYTF	TGTGCCAGCAGTTTAAGAGATTTTAACTATGGCTACACCTTC
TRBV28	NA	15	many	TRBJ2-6	CASTGHLSGANVLTF	TGTGCCAGCACGGGACACCTCTCTGGGGCCAACGTCCTGACTTTC
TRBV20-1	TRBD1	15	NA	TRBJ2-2	CSARPGQGYTGELFF	TGCAGTGCTAGACCGGGACAGGGCTACACCGGGGAGCTGTTTTTT
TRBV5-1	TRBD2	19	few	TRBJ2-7	CASSFTITTSGRSPYEQYF	TGCGCCAGCAGCTTCACAATTACGACTAGCGGGAGAAGTCCCTACGAGCAGTACTTC
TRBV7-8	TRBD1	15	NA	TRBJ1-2	CASSLDIGGFYGYTF	TGTGCCAGCAGCTTAGATATAGGGGGCTTCTATGGCTACACCTTC
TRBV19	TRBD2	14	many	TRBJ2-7	CASSFSGRLDEQYF	TGTGCCAGCAGCTTTAGCGGGAGATTGGACGAGCAGTACTTC
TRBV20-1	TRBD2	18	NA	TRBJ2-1	CSARGFRLAGDLPNEQFF	TGCAGTGCTAGGGGTTTCCGACTAGCGGGAGATCTACCCAATGAGCAGTTCTTC
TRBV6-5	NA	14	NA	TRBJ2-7	CASSYNPERYEQYF	TGTGCCAGCAGTTACAATCCGGAGCGATACGAGCAGTACTTC
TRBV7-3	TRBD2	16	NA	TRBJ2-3	CASSSGLAGIADTQYF	TGTGCCAGCAGCTCAGGACTAGCGGGCATAGCAGATACGCAGTATTTT
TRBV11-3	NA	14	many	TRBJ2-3	CASSLSLEGDTQYF	TGTGCCAGCAGCTTATCTCTGGAAGGAGATACGCAGTATTTT
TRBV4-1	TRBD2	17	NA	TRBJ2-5	CASSPRALGGRAKTQYF	TGCGCCAGCAGCCCGCGGGCCCTGGGCGGGAGGGCCAAGACCCAGTACTTC
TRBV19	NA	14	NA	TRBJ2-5	CASSIGIPQETQYF	TGTGCCAGTAGTATAGGTATTCCTCAAGAGACCCAGTACTTC
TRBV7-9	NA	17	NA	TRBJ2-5	CASSLARGIKETETQYF	TGTGCCAGCAGCTTAGCACGGGGTATTAAAGAAACGGAGACCCAGTACTTC
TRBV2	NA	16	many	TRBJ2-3	CASSEYLFTSTDTQYF	TGTGCCAGCAGTGAATATTTATTTACTAGCACAGATACGCAGTATTTT
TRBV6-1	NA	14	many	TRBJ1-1	CASSTTTMNTEAFF	TGTGCCAGCAGTACCACGACAATGAACACTGAAGCTTTCTTT
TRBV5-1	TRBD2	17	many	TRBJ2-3	CASSSLTSGRGTDTQYF	TGCGCCAGCAGCTCCTTGACTAGCGGGAGAGGAACAGATACGCAGTATTTT
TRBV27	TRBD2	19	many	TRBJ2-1	CASRGSKAGGPLSYNEQFF	TGTGCCAGCAGGGGAAGTAAAGCGGGAGGGCCGCTTTCCTACAATGAGCAGTTCTTC
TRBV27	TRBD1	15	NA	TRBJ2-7	CASRTRTGLASEQYF	TGTGCCAGCAGGACACGGACAGGGTTGGCATCCGAGCAGTACTTC
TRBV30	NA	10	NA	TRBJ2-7	CACRKYEQYF	TGTGCCTGTAGAAAGTACGAGCAGTACTTC
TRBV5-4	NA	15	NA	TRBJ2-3	CASSLSRESTDTQYF	TGTGCCAGCAGCTTGTCAAGGGAAAGCACAGATACGCAGTATTTT
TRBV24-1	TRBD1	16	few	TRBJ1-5	CATSDPGQGANQPQHF	TGTGCCACCAGTGACCCAGGACAGGGGGCAAATCAGCCCCAGCATTTT
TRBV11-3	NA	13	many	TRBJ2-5	CASSPGDSQTQYF	TGTGCCAGCAGCCCGGGGGACAGTCAGACCCAGTACTTC
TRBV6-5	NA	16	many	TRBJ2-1	CASSYHGGTSYNEQFF	TGTGCCAGCAGTTACCACGGCGGGACCTCCTACAATGAGCAGTTCTTC
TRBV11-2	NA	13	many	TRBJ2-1	CASSLLAYNEQFF	TGTGCCAGCAGCTTACTAGCATACAATGAGCAGTTCTTC
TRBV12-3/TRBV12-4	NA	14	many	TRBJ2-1	CASSLAGVHNEQFF	TGTGCCAGCAGTTTAGCGGGAGTTCACAATGAGCAGTTCTTC
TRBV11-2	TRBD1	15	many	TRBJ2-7	CASSPWGRGFYEQYF	TGTGCCAGCAGCCCATGGGGCAGGGGGTTTTACGAGCAGTACTTC
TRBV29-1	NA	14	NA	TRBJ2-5	CSVPGILGGETQYF	TGCAGCGTTCCGGGGATACTTGGGGGAGAGACCCAGTACTTC
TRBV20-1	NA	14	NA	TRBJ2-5	CSASRARAQETQYF	TGCAGTGCTAGTAGGGCGAGGGCCCAAGAGACCCAGTACTTC
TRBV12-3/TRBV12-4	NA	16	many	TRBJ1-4	CASRLQNWAGEEKLFF	TGTGCCAGCCGACTCCAAAATTGGGCGGGGGAGGAAAAACTGTTTTTT
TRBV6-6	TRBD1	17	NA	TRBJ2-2	CASSYSTRGMNTGELFF	TGTGCCAGCAGTTACTCGACCAGGGGGATGAACACCGGGGAGCTGTTTTTT
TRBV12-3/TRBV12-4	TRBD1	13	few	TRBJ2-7	CASSGTVTDEQYF	TGTGCCAGCAGTGGGACAGTTACTGACGAGCAGTACTTC
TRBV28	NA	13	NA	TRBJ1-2	CASSPGLDYGYTF	TGTGCCAGCAGTCCCGGACTAGACTATGGCTACACCTTC
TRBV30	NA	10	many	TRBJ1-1	CAWGGPEAFF	TGTGCCTGGGGGGGACCTGAAGCTTTCTTT
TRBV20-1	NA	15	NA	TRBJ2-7	CSANYAERGPYEQYF	TGCAGTGCTAATTATGCGGAGAGGGGTCCTTACGAGCAGTACTTC
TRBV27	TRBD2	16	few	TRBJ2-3	CASSSLAGGPIDTQYF	TGTGCCAGCAGTTCCCTAGCGGGAGGGCCAATAGATACGCAGTATTTT
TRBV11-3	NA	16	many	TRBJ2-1	CASSPTDGSSYNEQFF	TGTGCCAGCAGCCCTACGGACGGTAGCTCCTACAATGAGCAGTTCTTC
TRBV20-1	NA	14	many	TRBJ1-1	CSASRGGPNTEAFF	TGCAGTGCTAGTCGCGGAGGGCCGAACACTGAAGCTTTCTTT
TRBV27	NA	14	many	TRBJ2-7	CASSKGGTVHEQYF	TGTGCCAGCAGCAAGGGCGGGACAGTCCACGAGCAGTACTTC
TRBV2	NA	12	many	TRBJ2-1	CASRVGNNEQFF	TGTGCCAGCAGGGTGGGGAACAATGAGCAGTTCTTC
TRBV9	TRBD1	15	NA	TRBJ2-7	CASSVGQGGYYEQYF	TGTGCCAGCAGCGTCGGACAGGGTGGTTACTACGAGCAGTACTTC
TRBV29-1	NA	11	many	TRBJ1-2	CSVEGTPGYTF	TGCAGCGTTGAAGGGACACCCGGCTACACCTTC
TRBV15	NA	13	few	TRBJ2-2	CATSRGGGGELFF	TGTGCCACCAGCAGAGGAGGTGGGGGGGAGCTGTTTTTT
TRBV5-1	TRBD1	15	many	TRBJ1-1	CASSWGGQGRTEAFF	TGCGCCAGCAGCTGGGGGGGACAGGGGAGAACTGAAGCTTTCTTT